The 7 T cell receptor beta chains below all came from one sample that was sequenced in a study of beta chain features in type 1 diabetes. The study's findings and limits: Shorter TCRB CDR3s, moderately but significantly so, marked every one of the four CD4+ subsets in Type 1 diabetes patients.

Investigators reverse transcribed all isolated RNA, so they sequenced expressed TCRB transcripts. This table comes from immunoSEQ multiplex PCR, and its TCRdb copy is limited to in-frame clones, with some not included. The sample lists under 850,000 clones, around 15% occurring once. For these receptors, no antigen is known. The sample was naive CD4+ T cells from blood. The receptor set was obtained from a man between 18 and 35 years old with type 1 diabetes.

V usage is TRBV7-3 and J usage is TRBJ2-2; tentatively, D is TRBD1 or TRBD2 (5 bases each). Germline V lookup: CDR1 SGHTA, CDR2 FQGTGA. This CDR3 comprises 16 residues. Deletions cut 5 bases from V and 0 bases from J, with 13 bases between. The CDR3 is CASSRDPIANTGELFF. In DNA, the CDR3 is TGTGCCAGCAGCCGGGACCCTATAGCGAACACCGGGGAGCTGTTTTTT.

The rearrangement links TRBV10-3 to TRBJ2-7; 10 bases line up with TRBD1. Germline V gives CDR1 ENHRY, CDR2 SYGVKD. Unmatched junction bases numbered 7, after V lost 5 bases and J lost 3 bases. The CDR3 covers 15 residues. CDR3 nucleotides: TGTGCCATCAGTCAGGGGACAGGGGCAAACTACGAGCAGTACTTC. Its translation: CAISQGTGANYEQYF.

This clone was found a few times. CDR3 nucleotides: TGTGCCAGCAGCTCGCCCAGGGGACTCTCTGGGGCCAACGTCCTGACTTTC. It translates to CASSSPRGLSGANVLTF. The V gene is TRBV7-3, the J gene TRBJ2-6; D is perhaps TRBD1 or TRBD2 (6 bases each). Trimming pared 4 bases from V and 0 bases from J, leaving 13 bases between. The CDR3 is made up of 17 amino acids. Germline assignment: CDR1 SGHTA and CDR2 FQGTGA.

The chain couples TRBV6-5 to TRBJ2-1; D uncertain. Germline CDR1 MNHEY, CDR2 SVGAGI. With 0 bases removed from V and 9 bases from J, the gap between germline ends came to 18 bases. The CDR3 contains 16 residues. CDR3 sequence reads: CASSYSGNLFSGEQFF. CDR3 coding DNA: TGTGCCAGCAGTTACTCGGGCAACCTCTTCTCCGGTGAGCAGTTCTTC.

This clone was counted only a few times. The chain recombines TRBV5-1 with TRBJ1-1; D might be TRBD1 (5 bases). Looked up from germline, CDR1 is SGHRS and CDR2 is YFSETQ. The CDR3 runs 13 residues. Trimming removed 4 bases at V and 4 bases at J, with 11 bases between. The CDR3 region has the DNA TGCGCCAGCAGCCCCGGAGGGGCCACTGAAGCTTTCTTT. Protein sequence: CASSPGGATEAFF.

This chain connects TRBV5-4 to TRBJ2-3; D gene ambiguous. Trimming removed 4 bases at V and 2 bases at J, with 11 bases between. Germline V CDR1 and CDR2: SGHNT, YYREEE (reference sequence). The CDR3 contains 14 residues. The CDR3 loop reads CASSLDQNTDTQYF. The CDR3 nucleotides are TGTGCCAGCAGCCTCGACCAGAACACAGATACGCAGTATTTT.

The V call is TRBV6-1, the J call TRBJ1-2; a weak D match, TRBD1 (5 bases). This CDR3 is built from 13 residues. The germline V and J ends were trimmed by 7 bases and 4 bases, with 13 bases remaining between them. The germline V gene encodes CDR1 MNHNS and CDR2 SASEGT. The CDR3 bases are TGTGCCAGCACCAAGGACACCTCCTATGGCTACACCTTC. It specifies CASTKDTSYGYTF.